The text below deals with one T cell receptor (beta chain). Its matching antigen is unknown. Time point in this sample: week 35, safety follow-up. One vaccine dose held 300 ug of mutant IDH1 20-mer peptide and came with topical imiquimod. Eight vaccinations were given in weeks 1, 3, 5, 7, 11, 15, 19 and 23. The V end lost 6 bases, the J end lost 4 bases, and 16 bases lay between the germline ends. This CDR3 region has 14 residues. Germline CDR1 and CDR2: SQVTM and ANQGSEA. The data stem from a study of a mutant IDH1 vaccine in newly diagnosed glioma. The wider study: In some groups vaccination began 4-6 weeks post-radiotherapy; others received it with temozolomide. Visits designated V12 and V13 were conducted at weeks 35 and 47, respectively. Study-level points and caveats: Shifts in the top peripheral T cell clonotypes seemed unrelated to pseudoprogression.

TCRdb keeps only in-frame clones here, not all; method: immunoSEQ multiplex PCR. The table lists 30,000 or so clones, roughly 79% of them singletons. The J gene is TRBJ1-3, the V gene TRBV29-1, with D possibly matching TRBD1 (5 bases). The sequence was collected from a woman in her twenties or thirties with glioma. Some clones in this sample may be carry-over from other donors' samples. The input for sequencing was PBMCs, taken from a glioma patient whose treatment included an IDH1 peptide vaccine. This CDR3 reads CSVATGTVGNTIYF. As DNA, the CDR3 is TGCAGCGTCGCCACCGGGACTGTAGGAAACACCATATATTTT.